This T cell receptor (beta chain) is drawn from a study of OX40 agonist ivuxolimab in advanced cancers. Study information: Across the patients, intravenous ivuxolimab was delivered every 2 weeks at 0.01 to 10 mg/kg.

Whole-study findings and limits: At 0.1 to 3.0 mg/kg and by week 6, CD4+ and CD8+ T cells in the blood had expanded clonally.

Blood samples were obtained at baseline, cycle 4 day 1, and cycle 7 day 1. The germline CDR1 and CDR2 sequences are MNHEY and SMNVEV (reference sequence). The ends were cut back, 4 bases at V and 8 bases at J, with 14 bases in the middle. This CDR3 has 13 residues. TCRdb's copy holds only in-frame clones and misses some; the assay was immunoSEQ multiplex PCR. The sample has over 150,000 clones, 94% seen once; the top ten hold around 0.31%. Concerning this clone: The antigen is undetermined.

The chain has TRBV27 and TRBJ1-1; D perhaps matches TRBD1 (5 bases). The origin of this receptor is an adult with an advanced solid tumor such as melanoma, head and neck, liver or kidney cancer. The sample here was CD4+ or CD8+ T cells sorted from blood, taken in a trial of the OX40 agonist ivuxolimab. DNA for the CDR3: TGTGCCAGCAGTTGGGTCTTTGCAGGGGAAGCTTTCTTT. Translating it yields CASSWVFAGEAFF.